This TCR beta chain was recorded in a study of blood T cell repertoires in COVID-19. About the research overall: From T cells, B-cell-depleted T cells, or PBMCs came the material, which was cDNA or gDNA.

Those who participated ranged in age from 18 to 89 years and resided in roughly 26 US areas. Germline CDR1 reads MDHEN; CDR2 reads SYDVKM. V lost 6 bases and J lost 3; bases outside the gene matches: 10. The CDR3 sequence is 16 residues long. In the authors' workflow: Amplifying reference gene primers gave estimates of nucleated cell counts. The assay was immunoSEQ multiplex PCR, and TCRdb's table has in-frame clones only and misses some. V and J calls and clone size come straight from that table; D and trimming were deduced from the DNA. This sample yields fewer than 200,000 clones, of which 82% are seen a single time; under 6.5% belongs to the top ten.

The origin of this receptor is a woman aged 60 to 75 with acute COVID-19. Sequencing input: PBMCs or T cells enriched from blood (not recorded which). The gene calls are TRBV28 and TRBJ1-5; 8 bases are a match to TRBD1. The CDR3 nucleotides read TGTGCCAGCAGGAACTTAGGGACAGGAATCAATCAGCCCCAGCATTTT. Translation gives CASRNLGTGINQPQHF.